This TCR beta chain was retrieved from a study of long-term antiretroviral therapy in people with HIV. Study-wide findings and caveats: Collection spanned 2004 to 2017; ART regimens may be less effective than current ones. HIV repertoires spanned tighter CDR3 length ranges than controls did.

The run of the v3.0 immunoSEQ assay was at survey level. Clones were sequenced by immunoSEQ multiplex PCR, and TCRdb holds only the in-frame ones, with some missing. The sample consists of almost 30,000 clones, 85% to 90% of them appearing once. The germline V gene has CDR1 MDHEN and CDR2 SYDVKM. V lost 7 bases and J lost 3, with 9 bases in between. This CDR3 spans 12 amino acids. Each donor provided at least one pre-ART PBMC sample and at least two post-ART PBMC samples. Every sample had about 0.9-10 million cryopreserved PBMC in it before DNA extraction. This clone was found once. Its target is unknown.

The sequence came from a man in his forties or fifties with HIV. The chain is built from TRBV28 and TRBJ2-5; no clear D. Sequencing used unsorted PBMCs, obtained 3.2 years before starting antiretroviral therapy. CDR3: CASNPGKETQYF. Here the CDR3 DNA reads TGTGCCAGCAATCCAGGTAAAGAGACCCAGTACTTC.